This T cell receptor (beta chain) was obtained from a study of blood T cell repertoires in COVID-19. Study-wide background: Samples came from the United States, Italy and Spain, spanning acute and convalescent COVID-19. Sample material is recorded as cDNA or gDNA derived from T cells, B-cell-depleted T cells, or PBMCs.

In the study's own analysis: Quantification of nucleated cells was approximated via reference gene primer amplification. Sequenced by immunoSEQ multiplex PCR; TCRdb stores in-frame clones only, minus some. V, J and clone size are taken as reported in that table, and D and trimming were inferred from the DNA itself. The sample lists about 30,000 clones; over 85% were seen once. Germline V gene data show CDR1 as SGDLS and CDR2 as YYNGEE. The length of the CDR3 is 13 residues. Source material: peripheral blood. The V and J genes are TRBV9 and TRBJ2-7; D possibly corresponds to TRBD1 (6 bases). The receptor's source is a human donor with active COVID-19. The donor label of this sample is uncertain. The CDR3 DNA follows: TGTCGACCCGGACAGTGGCCCTCCTACGAGCAGTACTTC. It is translated as CRPGQWPSYEQYF.